These T cell receptor beta chains were read from a single sample in a study of control samples from healthy donors and cancer patients. The assay was immunoSEQ multiplex PCR, and TCRdb's table has in-frame clones only and misses some. The repertoire holds some 150,000 clones, with roughly 94% as singletons. Sequences were obtained from PBMCs. These receptors were collected from a man between 60 and 75 years old with colorectal cancer. Both conserved end residues are part of each CDR3. The order of the fields is J gene, D gene, clone size, V gene, CDR3 DNA, CDR3 protein. The D gene is left open where the match is weak. Clone size appears in some rows only: once, few, many, or a class for an expanded clone.

TRBJ2-7	TRBD1	.	TRBV24-1	TGTGCCACCAGTGAACAGGGGTACGAGCAGTACTTC	CATSEQGYEQYF
TRBJ1-1	.	.	TRBV6-5	TGTGCCAGCAGTTACGAGGGGCAGGGCGAAGCTTTCTTT	CASSYEGQGEAFF
TRBJ2-1	.	.	TRBV7-9	TGTGCCAGCGTACCCAGTGGATCCCCCTACAATGAGCAGTTCTTC	CASVPSGSPYNEQFF
TRBJ2-1	.	.	TRBV7-2	TGTGCCAGCAGCCCGACCCCGCGGAGTGCGTGGGGGGCCAACAATGAGCAGTTCTTC	CASSPTPRSAWGANNEQFF
TRBJ2-7	.	.	TRBV6-1	TGTGCCAGCAGTGAATGGAGTGGCGTAGGGCAGTACTTC	CASSEWSGVGQYF
TRBJ2-2	TRBD1	.	TRBV7-2	TGTGCCAGCAGCTTAGGTGGGACAGGGCTTAACGGGGAGCTGTTTTTT	CASSLGGTGLNGELFF
TRBJ2-7	.	.	TRBV30	TGTGCCTGGAACCAAGGGTCGGGAAATTCGTACGAGCAGTACTTC	CAWNQGSGNSYEQYF
TRBJ2-7	TRBD2	.	TRBV5-8	TGTGCCAGCAGCTTGGGGGCCGGGGGGGTGATCGCCTACGAGCAGTACTTC	CASSLGAGGVIAYEQYF
TRBJ1-2	.	.	TRBV5-1	TGCGCCAGCAGCTCCGGGGATAACTATGGCTACACCTTC	CASSSGDNYGYTF
TRBJ1-3	.	.	TRBV4-2	TGTGCCAGCAGCCAAGATCGGGCTACCTCTGGAAACACCATATATTTT	CASSQDRATSGNTIYF
TRBJ2-3	TRBD2	once	TRBV7-6	TGTGCCAGCAGCTACCGGACTAGCGGGGGGCCAGGGGATACGCAGTATTTT	CASSYRTSGGPGDTQYF
TRBJ1-6	.	.	TRBV10-3	TGTGCCATCAGGGGGGGGGATAATTCACCCCTCCACTTT	CAIRGGDNSPLHF
TRBJ1-1	.	.	TRBV7-8	TGTGCCAGCAGCTTAGAGGGCAGGGGAAGGGGAGCTTTCTTT	CASSLEGRGRGAFF
TRBJ1-1	.	.	TRBV3-1/TRBV3-2	TGTGCCAGCAGCGGACAGTACACTGAAGCTTTCTTT	CASSGQYTEAFF
TRBJ2-7	TRBD2	once	TRBV7-2	TGTGCCAGCAGCTTAGGGACTAGCGGGGGATTCTACGAGCAGTACTTC	CASSLGTSGGFYEQYF
TRBJ2-3	TRBD2	.	TRBV6-5	TGTGCCAGCAGTTACGGAGCGGGGGATACAGATACGCAGTATTTT	CASSYGAGDTDTQYF
TRBJ1-3	TRBD1	.	TRBV7-2	TGTGCCAGCAGGGCTAGGACAGGGGCGCCTGGAAACACCATATATTTT	CASRARTGAPGNTIYF
TRBJ1-3	.	.	TRBV4-3	TGCGCCAGCAGCCAAGGTTTGGGGGTAACGGGGATCTCTGGAAACACCATATATTTT	CASSQGLGVTGISGNTIYF
TRBJ2-7	.	.	TRBV20-1	TGCAGTGCTAGTAGGGACACCAACGCCTACGAGCAGTACTTC	CSASRDTNAYEQYF
TRBJ2-5	.	.	TRBV5-6	TGTGCCAGCAGCTTTCCCCACCAAGAGACCCAGTACTTC	CASSFPHQETQYF
TRBJ1-1	.	once	TRBV29-1	TGCAGCGTTGTTGGTAGGGGTGGTGAAGCTTTCTTT	CSVVGRGGEAFF
TRBJ1-2	.	.	TRBV6-5	TGTGCCAGCCGAGCCCTATATGGCTACACCTTC	CASRALYGYTF
TRBJ2-5	TRBD1	.	TRBV4-3	TGCGCCAGCAGCCAAGACCCAGGGGGACAAGAGACCCAGTACTTC	CASSQDPGGQETQYF
TRBJ2-1	.	.	TRBV30	TGTGCCTGGAGTCGGAGTAGCTCCTACAATGAGCAGTTCTTC	CAWSRSSSYNEQFF
TRBJ2-3	.	.	TRBV11-1	TGTGCCAGCAGCTTACCTGACAGGCTTCCAGATACGCAGTATTTT	CASSLPDRLPDTQYF
TRBJ2-3	.	.	TRBV5-4	TGTGCCAGCAGCTTTGGGGGGGCCGCAGATACGCAGTATTTT	CASSFGGAADTQYF
TRBJ1-2	.	.	TRBV18	TGTGCCAGCTCACCAGAGGACGCGAGCTATGGCTACACCTTC	CASSPEDASYGYTF
TRBJ2-2	.	.	TRBV4-2	TGTGCCAGCAGCCCCTCTGAGGGTCCCACCGGGGAGCTGTTTTTT	CASSPSEGPTGELFF
TRBJ2-5	.	.	TRBV2	TGTGCCAGCATGCAGGCGCCCCAAGAGACCCAGTACTTC	CASMQAPQETQYF
TRBJ2-7	TRBD1	.	TRBV9	TGTGCCAGCAGCGTCGGACAGGGGGCCTACGAGCAGTACTTC	CASSVGQGAYEQYF
TRBJ1-1	TRBD1	.	TRBV6-5	TGTGCCAGCAGTTACTCGGGGACAGTGAACACTGAAGCTTTCTTT	CASSYSGTVNTEAFF
TRBJ1-2	.	.	TRBV4-3	TGCGCCAGCAGCCAAGGTTCCTTAGCTAACTATGGCTACACCTTC	CASSQGSLANYGYTF
TRBJ2-7	TRBD1	.	TRBV9	TGTGCCAGCAGCCATCAGGGGGCCTACGAGCAGTACTTC	CASSHQGAYEQYF
TRBJ1-3	.	.	TRBV18	TGTGCCAGCTCACCCTCCGGGACAAGTTCTGGAAACACCATATATTTT	CASSPSGTSSGNTIYF
TRBJ2-7	.	.	TRBV30	TGTGCCTGGAGGGAGGGCTACGAGCAGTACTTC	CAWREGYEQYF
TRBJ2-7	.	.	TRBV5-6	TGTGCCAGCAGCTTGTTCCTCTTAAGGGGCGAGCAGTACTTC	CASSLFLLRGEQYF
TRBJ1-2	.	.	TRBV10-3	TGTGCCATCAGTGAAGAGGGCGCCGGATATGGCTACACCTTC	CAISEEGAGYGYTF
TRBJ1-1	.	.	TRBV20-1	TGCAGTGCCGGCGGACAACTTGAAGCTTTCTTT	CSAGGQLEAFF
TRBJ2-6	.	.	TRBV5-1	TGCGCCAGCAGCTTGGCACGGGGGAACTCTGGGGCCAACGTCCTGACTTTC	CASSLARGNSGANVLTF
TRBJ2-5	.	.	TRBV18	TGTGCCAGCTCACCACCGGGGGAGAGGGAGACCCAGTACTTC	CASSPPGERETQYF
TRBJ1-1	.	.	TRBV30	TGTGCCTGGAGTCAGTACTCGAACACTGAAGCTTTCTTT	CAWSQYSNTEAFF
TRBJ2-3	.	once	TRBV21-1	TGTGCCAGCAGCAAAGCGGCAGGGGGGGCAGATACGCAGTATTTT	CASSKAAGGADTQYF
TRBJ1-4	TRBD1	.	TRBV7-9	TGTGCCAGCAGCATACAGGGGGCGTTGGGCTTGAGATTGGTAAAACTGTTTTTT	CASSIQGALGLRLVKLFF
TRBJ1-1	.	.	TRBV27	TGTGCCAGCTACCCGAGACACATGAACACTGAAGCTTTCTTT	CASYPRHMNTEAFF
TRBJ1-5	.	.	TRBV18	TGTGCCAGCTCACTTTTAACGCGTGGGGAAGGGGATAGCAATCAGCCCCAGCATTTT	CASSLLTRGEGDSNQPQHF
TRBJ2-7	TRBD1	.	TRBV6-5	TGTGCCAGCAGCCTGTCGCAGGGGGCCAGCTACGAGCAGTACTTC	CASSLSQGASYEQYF
TRBJ2-3	.	.	TRBV28	TGTGCCAGCACCGCCCACGGGGAAAGGATGCAGTATTTT	CASTAHGERMQYF
TRBJ1-5	.	once	TRBV10-1	TGCGCCAGCAGTGAGTCGGCCGGGCGGCCCCAGCATTTT	CASSESAGRPQHF
TRBJ1-5	.	.	TRBV19	TGTGCCAGTAGCCTGGTTAGGCTCAATCAGCCCCAGCATTTT	CASSLVRLNQPQHF
TRBJ1-1	.	.	TRBV30	TGTGCCTGGATTAACGCTTGGGTTAACACTGAAGCTTTCTTT	CAWINAWVNTEAFF
TRBJ2-3	.	.	TRBV24-1	TGTGCAGAAGGGGCAGGGAGCACAGATACGCAGTATTTT	CAEGAGSTDTQYF
TRBJ2-7	TRBD1	.	TRBV27	TGTGCCAGCAGTTTCTCTGCCGGGACAGGGATCTCCTACGAGCAGTACTTC	CASSFSAGTGISYEQYF
TRBJ2-1	TRBD1	.	TRBV19	TGTGCCAGTACCTCGCCCCCGGGACAGGGGGCGAATGAGCAGTTCTTC	CASTSPPGQGANEQFF
TRBJ2-7	TRBD1	.	TRBV29-1	TGCAGCGTTGAGGGGACAGGGCCGACGGACTCCTACGAGCAGTACTTC	CSVEGTGPTDSYEQYF
TRBJ2-3	.	.	TRBV7-9	TGTGCCAGCAGCTTAGCGCCCACAGATACGCAGTATTTT	CASSLAPTDTQYF
TRBJ1-2	.	.	TRBV6-5	TGTGCCAGCCTATCGGACCAGACCGGCTATGGCTACACCTTC	CASLSDQTGYGYTF
TRBJ1-1	.	.	TRBV5-1	TGCGCCAGCAGCTTGGTAGGGGGGGTGAGCACTGAAGCTTTCTTT	CASSLVGGVSTEAFF